Listed below are T cell receptor beta chains from one sample, sequenced in a study of shared T cell receptors in the human thymus. Data came from immunoSEQ multiplex PCR; TCRdb stores just in-frame clones and leaves some out. The sample holds roughly 660,000 clones, 70% to 90% seen once. The sample also formed part of further work on human thymus T cells.

Sequencing was performed on thymocytes. The receptors derive from a boy under three years old with a congenital heart defect. CDR3s include the opening cysteine and the closing phenylalanine or tryptophan. Fields, in order: V gene, clone size, D gene, J gene, CDR3 length, CDR3 DNA, CDR3 protein. D genes are given only for firm matches. Size is omitted from some rows. Given values are once, few, many or a class for expanded clones.

V: TRBV28; size: -; D: TRBD2; J: TRBJ2-5; length: 17; DNA: TGTGCCAGCAGTTTATCCACTAGCGGTTTTACTCAAGAGACCCAGTACTTC; CDR3: CASSLSTSGFTQETQYF
V: TRBV6-1; size: -; D: TRBD2; J: TRBJ2-1; length: 17; DNA: TGTGCCAGCAGTGAAGGACTAGCGGGGAGCTCCTACAATGAGCAGTTCTTC; CDR3: CASSEGLAGSSYNEQFF
V: TRBV14; size: -; D: TRBD2; J: TRBJ2-5; length: 20; DNA: TGTGCCAGCAGCCACGGAGGGTTAAAGGGACTAGCGGGAGATTGGGAGACCCAGTACTTC; CDR3: CASSHGGLKGLAGDWETQYF
V: TRBV4-1; size: -; D: TRBD2; J: TRBJ2-1; length: 16; DNA: TGCGCCAGCAGCCAAGAAGCCGCGGGAGGACCGAATGAGCAGTTCTTC; CDR3: CASSQEAAGGPNEQFF
V: TRBV18; size: once; D: -; J: TRBJ1-1; length: 16; DNA: TGTGCCAGCTCACCAACTCCGGGGGAACCGAACACTGAAGCTTTCTTT; CDR3: CASSPTPGEPNTEAFF
V: TRBV15; size: -; D: -; J: TRBJ1-6; length: 13; DNA: TGTGCCACCAGCAGAGTGGCGGATTCACCCCTCCACTTT; CDR3: CATSRVADSPLHF
V: TRBV6-1; size: -; D: TRBD2; J: TRBJ2-7; length: 15; DNA: TGTGCCAGCAGTGCCCTCGGACTAGCCCCCTACGAGCAGTACTTC; CDR3: CASSALGLAPYEQYF
V: TRBV14; size: -; D: TRBD2; J: TRBJ2-1; length: 18; DNA: TGTGCCAGCAGCCAACGGACTAGCGGGAGCACCGGAGGGGTTGAGCAGTTCTTC; CDR3: CASSQRTSGSTGGVEQFF
V: TRBV4-2; size: few; D: TRBD2; J: TRBJ2-3; length: 17; DNA: TGTGCCAGCAGCCAAGATCCGAGTAGCGGGCGTCCAGATACGCAGTATTTT; CDR3: CASSQDPSSGRPDTQYF
V: TRBV18; size: -; D: TRBD1; J: TRBJ2-7; length: 14; DNA: TGTGCCAGCTCACCCAGGACAGGGCAGTACGAGCAGTACTTC; CDR3: CASSPRTGQYEQYF
V: TRBV5-1; size: -; D: TRBD1; J: TRBJ2-2; length: 17; DNA: TGCGCCAGCAGCTTGGCCCCGGGACAGGCGAACACCGGGGAGCTGTTTTTT; CDR3: CASSLAPGQANTGELFF
V: TRBV19; size: once; D: TRBD1; J: TRBJ1-2; length: 15; DNA: TGTGCCAGTAGCCGGGACAGGGAGTTTAACTATGGCTACACCTTC; CDR3: CASSRDREFNYGYTF
V: TRBV23-1; size: -; D: TRBD1; J: TRBJ1-4; length: 15; DNA: TGCGCCAGCAGTCCCGGACAGGGGGGGGATGAAAAACTGTTTTTT; CDR3: CASSPGQGGDEKLFF
V: TRBV28; size: -; D: TRBD2; J: TRBJ2-1; length: 14; DNA: TGTGCCAGCAGTTTGACTAGCGGGAAATGTGAGCAGTTCTTC; CDR3: CASSLTSGKCEQFF
V: TRBV5-5; size: -; D: TRBD2; J: TRBJ2-1; length: 17; DNA: TGTGCCAGCAGCTTGGGACTAGCGGTTAGCTCCTACAATGAGCAGTTCTTC; CDR3: CASSLGLAVSSYNEQFF
V: TRBV5-1; size: -; D: TRBD2; J: TRBJ2-5; length: 17; DNA: TGCGCCAGCAGCTTGGCCGTGGCGGGAGGGCCCCAGGAGACCCAGTACTTC; CDR3: CASSLAVAGGPQETQYF
V: TRBV7-9; size: -; D: TRBD1; J: TRBJ1-2; length: 15; DNA: TGTGCCAGCAGCTCATACAGGGGGCCGGACTATGGCTACACCTTC; CDR3: CASSSYRGPDYGYTF
V: TRBV4-1; size: -; D: TRBD2; J: TRBJ2-1; length: 21; DNA: TGCGCCAGCAGCCAAAAAACCCTGGGACTAGCGGGACGGAGCTCCTACAATGAGCAGTTCTTC; CDR3: CASSQKTLGLAGRSSYNEQFF
V: TRBV2; size: once; D: TRBD2; J: TRBJ2-7; length: 15; DNA: TGTGCCAGGGGGACTAGCGGGCTGAACTCCTACGAGCAGTACTTC; CDR3: CARGTSGLNSYEQYF
V: TRBV11-2; size: -; D: TRBD1; J: TRBJ2-7; length: 16; DNA: TGTGCCAGCAGCTTAGCCCTGGGACAGCACCCCTACGAGCAGTACTTC; CDR3: CASSLALGQHPYEQYF
V: TRBV15; size: few; D: -; J: TRBJ1-3; length: 20; DNA: TGTGCCACCAGCAGAGGGGGGGGGTGGCAGGGGAGGAACTCTGGAAACACCATATATTTT; CDR3: CATSRGGGWQGRNSGNTIYF
V: TRBV27; size: few; D: -; J: TRBJ1-5; length: 14; DNA: TGTGCCAGCAGGGGCAGGAATAGCAATCAGCCCCAGCATTTT; CDR3: CASRGRNSNQPQHF
V: TRBV10-3; size: -; D: TRBD1; J: TRBJ2-3; length: 16; DNA: TGTGCCATCAGCGGGGCGGACAGGGGGGGATCGGATACGCAGTATTTT; CDR3: CAISGADRGGSDTQYF
V: TRBV11-3; size: -; D: -; J: TRBJ2-5; length: 16; DNA: TGTGCCAGCAGCTTAGTAAACCGGGAGACAGCGGAGACCCAGTACTTC; CDR3: CASSLVNRETAETQYF
V: TRBV25-1; size: -; D: TRBD1; J: TRBJ2-6; length: 17; DNA: TGTGCCAGCACCTCGGACCCGACAGGGATTGGGGCCAACGTCCTGACTTTC; CDR3: CASTSDPTGIGANVLTF
V: TRBV2; size: -; D: -; J: TRBJ1-2; length: 13; DNA: TGTGCCAGCAGACCGGGCAGGGGCAATGGCTACACCTTC; CDR3: CASRPGRGNGYTF
V: TRBV7-3; size: -; D: -; J: TRBJ1-2; length: 15; DNA: TGTGCCAGCAGACCTACCCCTTCAGGGGCGAGTGGCTACACCTTC; CDR3: CASRPTPSGASGYTF
V: TRBV23-1; size: -; D: -; J: TRBJ2-7; length: 15; DNA: TGCGCCAGCAGTCCCCTACCCCGAAGTCCCTACGAGCAGTACTTC; CDR3: CASSPLPRSPYEQYF
V: TRBV5-6; size: -; D: -; J: TRBJ2-7; length: 14; DNA: TGTGCCAGCAGCCCCCAGGTCTACCGGTACGAGCAGTACTTC; CDR3: CASSPQVYRYEQYF
V: TRBV7-6; size: -; D: TRBD2; J: TRBJ2-5; length: 16; DNA: TGTGCCAGCAGCTTAGCGCGGGGGGGGGAGACAGAGACCCAGTACTTC; CDR3: CASSLARGGETETQYF
V: TRBV27; size: once; D: -; J: TRBJ2-6; length: 15; DNA: TGTGCCAGCACGTCTAGTGAGTTTGGGGCCAACGTCCTGACTTTC; CDR3: CASTSSEFGANVLTF
V: TRBV19; size: few; D: -; J: TRBJ1-2; length: 14; DNA: TGTGCCAGTAGTCCCTTAGGGGACACTACAGACCACACCTTC; CDR3: CASSPLGDTTDHTF
V: TRBV7-9; size: -; D: TRBD1; J: TRBJ2-2; length: 14; DNA: TGTGCCAGCAGCTCGACAGGGGGCAGCGGGGAGCTGTTTTTT; CDR3: CASSSTGGSGELFF
V: TRBV9; size: -; D: TRBD2; J: TRBJ2-1; length: 15; DNA: TGTGCCAGCAGCGTGGGACTAGCGGACTACAATGAGCAGTTCTTC; CDR3: CASSVGLADYNEQFF
V: TRBV19; size: -; D: TRBD2; J: TRBJ2-7; length: 15; DNA: TGTGCCAGTAGACAGAGCGGGAGACCCTCCTACGAGCAGTACTTC; CDR3: CASRQSGRPSYEQYF
V: TRBV7-6; size: once; D: -; J: TRBJ2-7; length: 15; DNA: TGTGCCAGCAGCCGTCGAGAGGGGGATACCTACGAGCAGTACTTC; CDR3: CASSRREGDTYEQYF
V: TRBV19; size: -; D: TRBD2; J: TRBJ2-2; length: 15; DNA: TGTGCCAGTAGCAGGAGCGGGACGAACACCGGGGAGCTGTTTTTT; CDR3: CASSRSGTNTGELFF
V: TRBV11-3; size: -; D: TRBD1; J: TRBJ1-2; length: 16; DNA: TGTGCCAGCAGCTTACCCCGACAGGGGAGGGTCTATGGCTACACCTTC; CDR3: CASSLPRQGRVYGYTF
V: TRBV6-5; size: -; D: TRBD2; J: TRBJ2-3; length: 16; DNA: TGTGCCAGCAGTTGGACTAGCGGGAGGCACCAGGATACGCAGTATTTT; CDR3: CASSWTSGRHQDTQYF
V: TRBV11-2; size: -; D: TRBD2; J: TRBJ2-7; length: 13; DNA: TGTGCCAGCAGCTTCAACGGGAGGAGTGAGCAGTACTTC; CDR3: CASSFNGRSEQYF
V: TRBV11-1; size: -; D: -; J: TRBJ2-7; length: 13; DNA: TGTGCCAGCAGCTTAGAGGGGGCCTACGAGCAGTACTTC; CDR3: CASSLEGAYEQYF
V: TRBV29-1; size: -; D: TRBD1; J: TRBJ1-2; length: 17; DNA: TGCAGCGCTCGACTCGGACAGGGGGCAAATTATTTCGGAGGCTACACCTTC; CDR3: CSARLGQGANYFGGYTF
V: TRBV6-1; size: -; D: -; J: TRBJ2-7; length: 14; DNA: TGTGCCAGCAGTGAACCCCAAGCAGGCTACGAGCAGTACTTC; CDR3: CASSEPQAGYEQYF
V: TRBV7-4; size: -; D: TRBD1; J: TRBJ1-1; length: 15; DNA: TGTGCCAGCAGCTCAGAAAGACAGGGGAACACTGAAGCTTTCTTT; CDR3: CASSSERQGNTEAFF
V: TRBV20-1; size: few; D: -; J: TRBJ1-1; length: 10; DNA: TGCAGTGCTGGAAGGGGTGAAGCTTTCTTT; CDR3: CSAGRGEAFF
V: TRBV19; size: -; D: TRBD1; J: TRBJ2-7; length: 13; DNA: TGTGCCAGTATGGGGACAGGGAACTACGAGCAGTACTTC; CDR3: CASMGTGNYEQYF
V: TRBV30; size: -; D: TRBD1; J: TRBJ1-4; length: 12; DNA: TGTGCCTGGAGTGCGGGACAGGGCAAACTGTTTTTT; CDR3: CAWSAGQGKLFF